The clone carrying this T cell receptor beta chain was counted at least ten times. Antigen specificity is unknown. The data derive from a study of T cell repertoires in cytomegalovirus infection. Study-level results: Predominance within the ex vivo response was attributable to HLA-C-restricted CMV-specific TCR beta clonotypes.

Germline V gene data show CDR1 as SGHTA and CDR2 as FQGNSA. The V and J ends lost 4 bases and 4 bases respectively, with 10 bases between them. The CDR3 covers 13 residues. Via MiXCR, TCRdb re-called the reads, giving one row per CDR3 protein. Of 200,000 or so distinct CDR3 sequences in the sample, about 28% were seen once. The chain carries TRBV7-2 and TRBJ1-1; no reliable D call. The material sequenced was PBMCs. The TCR originated in a human donor in good health (CMV status not recorded). Some clones in this sample may be carry-over from other donors' samples. Written as DNA, the CDR3 is TGTGCCAGCAGCTCCCCTGGGCCCACTGAAGCTTTCTTT. This encodes CASSSPGPTEAFF.